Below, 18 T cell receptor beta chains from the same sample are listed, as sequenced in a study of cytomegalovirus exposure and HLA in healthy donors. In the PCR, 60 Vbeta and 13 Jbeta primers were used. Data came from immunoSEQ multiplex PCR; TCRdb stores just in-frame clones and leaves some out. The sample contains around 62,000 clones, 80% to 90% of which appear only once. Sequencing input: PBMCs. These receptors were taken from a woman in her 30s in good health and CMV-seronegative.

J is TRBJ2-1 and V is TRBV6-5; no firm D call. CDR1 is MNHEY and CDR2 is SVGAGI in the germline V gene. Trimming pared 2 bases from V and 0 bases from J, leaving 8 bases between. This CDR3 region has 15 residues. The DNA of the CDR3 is TGTGCCAGCAGTTACGGAGCGAGCTCCTACAATGAGCAGTTCTTC. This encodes CASSYGASSYNEQFF.

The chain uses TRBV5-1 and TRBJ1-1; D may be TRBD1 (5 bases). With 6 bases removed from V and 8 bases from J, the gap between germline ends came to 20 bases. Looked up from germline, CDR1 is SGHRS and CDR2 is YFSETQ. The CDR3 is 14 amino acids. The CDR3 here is CASNSIGAGGEAFF. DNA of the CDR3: TGCGCCAGCAACTCGATAGGGGCCGGTGGAGAAGCTTTCTTT.

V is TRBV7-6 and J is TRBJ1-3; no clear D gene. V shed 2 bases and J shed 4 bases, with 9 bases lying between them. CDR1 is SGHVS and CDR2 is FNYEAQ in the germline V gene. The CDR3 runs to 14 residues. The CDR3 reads CASSLSGSGNTIYF. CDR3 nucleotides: TGTGCCAGCAGCTTATCCGGTTCCGGAAACACCATATATTTT. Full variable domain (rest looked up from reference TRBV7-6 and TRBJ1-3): GAGVSQSPRYKVTKRGQDVALRCDPISGHVSLYWYRQALGQGPEFLTYFNYEAQQDKSGLPNDRFSAERPEGSISTLTIQRTEQRDSAMYRCASSLSGSGNTIYFGEGSWLTVV.

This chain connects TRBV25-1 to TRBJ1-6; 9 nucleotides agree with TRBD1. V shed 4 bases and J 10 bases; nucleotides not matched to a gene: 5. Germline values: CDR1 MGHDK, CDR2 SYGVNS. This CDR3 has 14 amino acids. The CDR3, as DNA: TGTGCCAGCAGTGCGTGGGACAGGGACTCACCCCTCCACTTT. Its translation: CASSAWDRDSPLHF.

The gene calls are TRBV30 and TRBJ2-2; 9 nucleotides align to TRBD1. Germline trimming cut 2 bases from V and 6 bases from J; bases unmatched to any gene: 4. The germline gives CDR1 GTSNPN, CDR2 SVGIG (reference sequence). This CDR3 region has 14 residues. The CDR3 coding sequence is TGTGCCTGGAGTCACAGGGGGCGAGCCGGGGAGCTGTTTTTT. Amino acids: CAWSHRGRAGELFF.

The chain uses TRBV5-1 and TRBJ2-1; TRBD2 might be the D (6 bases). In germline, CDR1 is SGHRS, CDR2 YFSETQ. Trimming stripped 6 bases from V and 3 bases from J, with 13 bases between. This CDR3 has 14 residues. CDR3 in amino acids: CASKTGERYNEQFF. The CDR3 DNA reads TGCGCCAGCAAAACGGGAGAACGCTACAATGAGCAGTTCTTC. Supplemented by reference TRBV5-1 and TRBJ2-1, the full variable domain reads KAGVTQTPRYLIKTRGQQVTLSCSPISGHRSVSWYQQTPGQGLQFLFEYFSETQRNKGNFPGRFSGRQFSNSRSEMNVSTLELGDSALYLCASKTGERYNEQFFGPGTRLTVL.

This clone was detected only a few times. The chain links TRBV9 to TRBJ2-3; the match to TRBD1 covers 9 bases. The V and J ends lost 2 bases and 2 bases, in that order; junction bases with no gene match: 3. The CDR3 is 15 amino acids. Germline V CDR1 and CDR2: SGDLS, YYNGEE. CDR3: CASSVGTGITDTQYF. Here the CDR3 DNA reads TGTGCCAGCAGCGTCGGGACAGGGATCACAGATACGCAGTATTTT.

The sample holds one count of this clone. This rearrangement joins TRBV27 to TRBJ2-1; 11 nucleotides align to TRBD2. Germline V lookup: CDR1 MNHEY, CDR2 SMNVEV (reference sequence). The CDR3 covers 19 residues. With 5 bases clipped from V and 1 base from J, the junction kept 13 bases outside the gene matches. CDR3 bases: TGTGCCAGCAGTAGGGTGGGGGGTAGCGGGGGGGCGTCCTACAATGAGCAGTTCTTC. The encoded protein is CASSRVGGSGGASYNEQFF.

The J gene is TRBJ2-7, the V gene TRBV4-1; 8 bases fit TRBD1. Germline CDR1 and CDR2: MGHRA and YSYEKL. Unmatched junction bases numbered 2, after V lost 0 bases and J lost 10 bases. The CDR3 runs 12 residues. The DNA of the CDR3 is TGCGCCAGCAGCCAAGATGGACAGGGACAGTACTTC. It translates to CASSQDGQGQYF.

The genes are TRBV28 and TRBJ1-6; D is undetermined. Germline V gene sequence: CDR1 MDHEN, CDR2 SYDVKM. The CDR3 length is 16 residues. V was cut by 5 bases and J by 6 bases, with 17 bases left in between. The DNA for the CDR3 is TGTGCCAGCAGTCCCGTTTGGGGAGATCTTAATTCACCCCTCCACTTT. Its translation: CASSPVWGDLNSPLHF.

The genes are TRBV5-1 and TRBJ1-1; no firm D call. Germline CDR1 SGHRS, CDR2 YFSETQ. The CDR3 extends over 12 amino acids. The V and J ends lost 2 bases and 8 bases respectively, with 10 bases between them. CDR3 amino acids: CASSFPGEEAFF. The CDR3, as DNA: TGCGCCAGCAGCTTCCCCGGGGAGGAAGCTTTCTTT.

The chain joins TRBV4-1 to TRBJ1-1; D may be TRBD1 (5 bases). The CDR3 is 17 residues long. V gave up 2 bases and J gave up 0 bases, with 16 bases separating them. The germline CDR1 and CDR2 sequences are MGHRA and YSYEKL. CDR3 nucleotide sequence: TGCGCCAGCAGCCAAAGCCCGATCAGGGCGATGAACACTGAAGCTTTCTTT. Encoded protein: CASSQSPIRAMNTEAFF.

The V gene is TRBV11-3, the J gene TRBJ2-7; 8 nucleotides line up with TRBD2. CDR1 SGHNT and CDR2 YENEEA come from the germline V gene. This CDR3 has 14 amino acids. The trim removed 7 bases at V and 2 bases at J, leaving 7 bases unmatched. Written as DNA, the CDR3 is TGTGCCAGCACCACCCTAGCGGGCCCCTACGAGCAGTACTTC. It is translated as CASTTLAGPYEQYF.

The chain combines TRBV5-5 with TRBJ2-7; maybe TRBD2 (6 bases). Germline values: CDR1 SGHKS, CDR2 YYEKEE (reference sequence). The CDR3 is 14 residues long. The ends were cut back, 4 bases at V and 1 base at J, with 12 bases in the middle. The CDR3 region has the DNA TGTGCCAGCAGCCGGCTGGGGGGTTCCTACGAGCAGTACTTC. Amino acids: CASSRLGGSYEQYF.

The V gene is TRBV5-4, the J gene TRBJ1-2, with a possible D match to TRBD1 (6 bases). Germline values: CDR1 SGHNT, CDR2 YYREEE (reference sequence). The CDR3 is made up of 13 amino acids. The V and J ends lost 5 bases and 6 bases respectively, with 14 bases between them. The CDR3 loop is CASREAGVDGYTF. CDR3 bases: TGTGCCAGCAGGGAGGCAGGGGTGGATGGCTACACCTTC. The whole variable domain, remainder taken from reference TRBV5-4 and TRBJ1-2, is ETGVTQSPTHLIKTRGQQVTLRCSSQSGHNTVSWYQQALGQGPQFIFQYYREEENGRGNFPPRFSGLQFPNYSSELNVNALELDDSALYLCASREAGVDGYTFGSGTRLTVV.

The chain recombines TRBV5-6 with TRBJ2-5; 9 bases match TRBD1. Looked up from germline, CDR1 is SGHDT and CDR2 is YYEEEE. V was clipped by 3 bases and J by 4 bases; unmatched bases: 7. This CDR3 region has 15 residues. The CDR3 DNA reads TGTGCCAGCAGCTATGCCGGGACAGGGACAGAGACCCAGTACTTC. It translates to CASSYAGTGTETQYF.

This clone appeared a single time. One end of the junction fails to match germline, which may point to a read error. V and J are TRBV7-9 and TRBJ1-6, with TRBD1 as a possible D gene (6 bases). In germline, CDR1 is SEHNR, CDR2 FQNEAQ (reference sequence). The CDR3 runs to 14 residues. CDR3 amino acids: CSSSLGGGNSPLHF. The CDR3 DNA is TGTTCCAGCAGCTTGGGGGGGGGCAATTCACCCCTCCACTTT.

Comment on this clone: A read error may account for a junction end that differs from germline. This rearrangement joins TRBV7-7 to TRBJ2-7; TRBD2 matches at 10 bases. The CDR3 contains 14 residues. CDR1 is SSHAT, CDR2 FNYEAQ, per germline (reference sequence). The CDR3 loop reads CASSPSGGASEQYF. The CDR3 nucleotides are TGTGCTAGCAGCCCCAGCGGGGGGGCGAGCGAGCAGTACTTC.